Here is one TCR beta chain with its context. Its antigen remains unknown. This record comes from a study of T cells in localized non-small cell lung cancer. Findings and caveats of the study: The tumor had only one region sequenced, so heterogeneity remains possible. Longer overall survival was seen with higher T cell density measured in blood.

The CDR3 loop spans 11 amino acids. The ends were cut back, 4 bases at V and 3 bases at J, with 4 bases in the middle. The germline gives CDR1 SQVTM, CDR2 ANQGSEA. Only in-frame clones appear in the TCRdb table, and some are missing; sequencing was by immunoSEQ multiplex PCR. The sample records roughly 21,000 clones, just over 90% being singletons. The specimen was peripheral blood, collected before any cancer treatment. This sequence joins TRBV29-1 and TRBJ2-1; D ambiguous. The TCR sequence derives from a woman aged 35 to 75 with stage I lung adenocarcinoma. The CDR3 loop reads CSVAYYNEQFF. CDR3 in DNA: TGCAGCGTTGCCTACTACAATGAGCAGTTCTTC.